Listed below are T cell receptor beta chains from one sample, sequenced in a study of blood T cell repertoires in COVID-19. TCRdb keeps only in-frame clones here, not all; method: immunoSEQ multiplex PCR. This sample carries over 200,000 clones, about 91% of them seen once, and the ten largest clones take roughly 5%. The source material was peripheral blood. The receptors stem from a woman aged 35 to 49 with acute or convalescent COVID-19. Each CDR3 is given with its conserved first and last residue. A D gene is named only where the DNA matches it firmly. Clone size is stated in some rows and not others, as once, few, many or a class when expanded.

d_gene: TRBD2; abundance: once; v_gene: TRBV6-5; j_gene: TRBJ2-5; CDR3nt: TGTGCCAGCAGTTCGCCGGGGAGCGGGGTAGCAGAGACCCAGTACTTC; CDR3aa: CASSSPGSGVAETQYF
d_gene: NA; abundance: NA; v_gene: TRBV10-3; j_gene: TRBJ2-3; CDR3nt: TGTGCCATCAGTGATCCCCGGAGCACAGATACGCAGTATTTT; CDR3aa: CAISDPRSTDTQYF
d_gene: NA; abundance: NA; v_gene: TRBV18; j_gene: TRBJ2-3; CDR3nt: TGTGCCAGCTCACCACCGTTTAGAACAGATACGCAGTATTTT; CDR3aa: CASSPPFRTDTQYF
d_gene: NA; abundance: NA; v_gene: TRBV19; j_gene: TRBJ1-2; CDR3nt: TGTGCCAGTAGTATCGGGCAGGGCTATGGCTACACCTTC; CDR3aa: CASSIGQGYGYTF
d_gene: TRBD2; abundance: NA; v_gene: TRBV6-4; j_gene: TRBJ2-2; CDR3nt: TGTGCCAGCAGTGTAGCGGGGGGCACGAACACCGGGGAGCTGTTTTTT; CDR3aa: CASSVAGGTNTGELFF
d_gene: TRBD1; abundance: NA; v_gene: TRBV5-4; j_gene: TRBJ2-3; CDR3nt: TGTGCCAGCAGCCAACCGGGACAGCCCAAGACAGATACGCAGTATTTT; CDR3aa: CASSQPGQPKTDTQYF
d_gene: NA; abundance: NA; v_gene: TRBV11-2; j_gene: TRBJ1-3; CDR3nt: TGTGCCAGCAGCTTAGATTACAGGGAGAGCTCTGGAAACACCATATATTTT; CDR3aa: CASSLDYRESSGNTIYF
d_gene: NA; abundance: NA; v_gene: TRBV4-1; j_gene: TRBJ1-5; CDR3nt: TGCGCCAGCAGCCAGCCTAAAGCCAATCAGCCCCAGCATTTT; CDR3aa: CASSQPKANQPQHF
d_gene: NA; abundance: NA; v_gene: TRBV18; j_gene: TRBJ1-2; CDR3nt: TGTGCCAGCTCACCCGAGGGAAGCTATGGCTACACCTTC; CDR3aa: CASSPEGSYGYTF
d_gene: TRBD2; abundance: NA; v_gene: TRBV3-1/TRBV3-2; j_gene: TRBJ2-3; CDR3nt: TGTGCCAGCAGCCTCCTAGCGGGGGGCACAGATACGCAGTATTTT; CDR3aa: CASSLLAGGTDTQYF
d_gene: TRBD1; abundance: NA; v_gene: TRBV19; j_gene: TRBJ1-4; CDR3nt: TGTGCCAGTAGCATATGGGGGGACAGGGCTGAAAAACTGTTTTTT; CDR3aa: CASSIWGDRAEKLFF
d_gene: NA; abundance: NA; v_gene: TRBV6-5; j_gene: TRBJ1-2; CDR3nt: TGTGCCAGCATTCACCTGGGGGGGACTAACTATGGCTACACCTTC; CDR3aa: CASIHLGGTNYGYTF
d_gene: NA; abundance: NA; v_gene: TRBV3-1/TRBV3-2; j_gene: TRBJ1-1; CDR3nt: TGTGCCAGCAGCCAAGTTATGACAGAAGCTTTCTTT; CDR3aa: CASSQVMTEAFF
d_gene: TRBD1; abundance: NA; v_gene: TRBV7-9; j_gene: TRBJ1-4; CDR3nt: TGTGCCAGCAGTGCAGGGGGCACTAATGAAAAACTGTTTTTT; CDR3aa: CASSAGGTNEKLFF
d_gene: NA; abundance: NA; v_gene: TRBV11-2; j_gene: TRBJ1-1; CDR3nt: TGTGCCAGCAGCTTAACGGGATTGGGCACTGAAGCTTTCTTT; CDR3aa: CASSLTGLGTEAFF
d_gene: NA; abundance: NA; v_gene: TRBV27; j_gene: TRBJ2-1; CDR3nt: TGTGCCAGCACCCGTTACGGTGAGACGGGGGTGGGTGAGCAGTTCTTC; CDR3aa: CASTRYGETGVGEQFF
d_gene: NA; abundance: NA; v_gene: TRBV2; j_gene: TRBJ2-5; CDR3nt: TGTGCCAGCAAGGGAGGCCTCAGCGGTTCATCGGGAGAGACCCAGTACTTC; CDR3aa: CASKGGLSGSSGETQYF
d_gene: NA; abundance: once; v_gene: TRBV5-4; j_gene: TRBJ1-1; CDR3nt: TGTGCCAGCAGCTTGTTAGCTGAAGCTTTCTTT; CDR3aa: CASSLLAEAFF
d_gene: NA; abundance: NA; v_gene: TRBV9; j_gene: TRBJ1-4; CDR3nt: TGTGCCAGCAGCGGCGACACTTCCCATGAAAAACTGTTTTTT; CDR3aa: CASSGDTSHEKLFF
d_gene: TRBD1; abundance: NA; v_gene: TRBV6-1; j_gene: TRBJ1-5; CDR3nt: TGTGCCAGCAGTGAACTCCCGGGACAGGTGACCAGTCAGCCCCAGCATTTT; CDR3aa: CASSELPGQVTSQPQHF
d_gene: TRBD1; abundance: NA; v_gene: TRBV5-1; j_gene: TRBJ1-5; CDR3nt: TGCGCCAGCCGGAAGGGGGCGCTTAAAAATCAGCCCCAGCATTTT; CDR3aa: CASRKGALKNQPQHF
d_gene: NA; abundance: NA; v_gene: TRBV5-1; j_gene: TRBJ1-1; CDR3nt: TGCGCCAGCAGCTCAGGTAGAGTAAACACTGAAGCTTTCTTT; CDR3aa: CASSSGRVNTEAFF
d_gene: NA; abundance: NA; v_gene: TRBV4-1; j_gene: TRBJ2-5; CDR3nt: TGCGCCAGCAGCCAAGCCTGGGCCCAAGAGACCCAGTACTTC; CDR3aa: CASSQAWAQETQYF
d_gene: TRBD1; abundance: NA; v_gene: TRBV9; j_gene: TRBJ2-2; CDR3nt: TGTGCCAGCAGCAGACAGGGTAACACCGGGGAGCTGTTTTTT; CDR3aa: CASSRQGNTGELFF
d_gene: NA; abundance: NA; v_gene: TRBV30; j_gene: TRBJ2-1; CDR3nt: TGTGCCTGGAGTCGGCATTTCTACCAGGGTGGGGCGTTCTTC; CDR3aa: CAWSRHFYQGGAFF
d_gene: TRBD1; abundance: NA; v_gene: TRBV18; j_gene: TRBJ1-4; CDR3nt: TGTGCCAGCTCACCACCGGGACAGGGCGGCGAAAAACTGTTTTTT; CDR3aa: CASSPPGQGGEKLFF
d_gene: NA; abundance: NA; v_gene: TRBV5-6; j_gene: TRBJ1-2; CDR3nt: TGTGCCAGCAGCTCCCAGGATTTAGCTAACTATGGCTACACCTTC; CDR3aa: CASSSQDLANYGYTF
d_gene: TRBD1; abundance: few; v_gene: TRBV6-5; j_gene: TRBJ1-5; CDR3nt: TGTGCCAGCAGTAGAACAGGGGTTGGCAATCAGCCCCAGCATTTT; CDR3aa: CASSRTGVGNQPQHF
d_gene: TRBD1; abundance: NA; v_gene: TRBV19; j_gene: TRBJ1-2; CDR3nt: TGTGCCAGTGGGGACAGGGGATACTCACCCTATGGCTACACCTTC; CDR3aa: CASGDRGYSPYGYTF
d_gene: TRBD2; abundance: NA; v_gene: TRBV9; j_gene: TRBJ2-2; CDR3nt: TGTGCCAGCAGCCGTCACTCTAGCGGGGGCCATAACACCGGGGAGCTGTTTTTT; CDR3aa: CASSRHSSGGHNTGELFF
d_gene: TRBD2; abundance: once; v_gene: TRBV4-2; j_gene: TRBJ2-3; CDR3nt: TGTGCCAGCAGCCGCCTAGCGGGAACCGAATCTAGCACAGATACGCAGTATTTT; CDR3aa: CASSRLAGTESSTDTQYF
d_gene: NA; abundance: few; v_gene: TRBV7-9; j_gene: TRBJ2-3; CDR3nt: TGTGCCAGCAGCTTAGCGCAGGGGTACACAGATACGCAGTATTTT; CDR3aa: CASSLAQGYTDTQYF
d_gene: NA; abundance: NA; v_gene: TRBV28; j_gene: TRBJ1-1; CDR3nt: TGTGCCAGCAGTTTAGAACAGCTGAACACTGAAGCTTTCTTT; CDR3aa: CASSLEQLNTEAFF
d_gene: NA; abundance: NA; v_gene: TRBV18; j_gene: TRBJ1-3; CDR3nt: TGTGCCAGCTCTCCGGAGGCGGGGGTACGCGGCACCATATATTTT; CDR3aa: CASSPEAGVRGTIYF
d_gene: TRBD1; abundance: NA; v_gene: TRBV5-1; j_gene: TRBJ1-1; CDR3nt: TGCGCCAGCAGCGAGTTAGGGACAGGGGCGACCTTGAACACTGAAGCTTTCTTT; CDR3aa: CASSELGTGATLNTEAFF
d_gene: NA; abundance: NA; v_gene: TRBV12-5; j_gene: TRBJ2-2; CDR3nt: TGTGCTAGTGGCTCCAAGGGGGGGGCGCGGACCGGGGAGCTGTTTTTT; CDR3aa: CASGSKGGARTGELFF
d_gene: NA; abundance: NA; v_gene: TRBV28; j_gene: TRBJ1-1; CDR3nt: TGTGCCAGCAGAAATCTAAGGAACACTGAAGCTTTCTTT; CDR3aa: CASRNLRNTEAFF
d_gene: NA; abundance: once; v_gene: TRBV27; j_gene: TRBJ1-6; CDR3nt: TGTGCCAGCAGTTTTATCGGGTCTCTCCAGAATTCACCCCTCCACTTT; CDR3aa: CASSFIGSLQNSPLHF
d_gene: TRBD2; abundance: few; v_gene: TRBV5-4; j_gene: TRBJ2-1; CDR3nt: TGTGCCAGCAGCTTGTCTCCGGGGGGGGCTTACAATGAGCAGTTCTTC; CDR3aa: CASSLSPGGAYNEQFF